The rows below give T cell receptor beta chains drawn from one sample of a study of cytomegalovirus exposure and HLA in healthy donors. Produced via immunoSEQ multiplex PCR; TCRdb's table is partial and in-frame only. Found here are around 50,000 clones, roughly 80% of them singletons; the top ten hold 4.3%. Source material: PBMCs. The receptors come from a man aged 25 to 45 in good health and CMV-seronegative. Both conserved end residues are part of each CDR3. D genes are given only for firm matches. Rows give clone size only sometimes, using once, few, many, or a class for an expanded clone.

TRBJ1-5 | TRBD1 | TRBV2 | . | TGTGCCAGCAGTGAAGAAGGTCTACAGGGGGGTACTCAGCCCCAGCATTTT | CASSEEGLQGGTQPQHF
TRBJ1-1 | . | TRBV5-4 | . | TGTGCCAGCAGCCCGTTTACAGGTAGCACTGAAGCTTTCTTT | CASSPFTGSTEAFF
TRBJ2-7 | . | TRBV7-9 | once | TGTGCCAGCAGCTTAAATTCGGCAGGCACCTACGAGCAGTACTTC | CASSLNSAGTYEQYF
TRBJ1-4 | . | TRBV5-5 | . | TGTGCCAGCAGCCCACAATCTGCAACTAATGAAAAACTGTTTTTT | CASSPQSATNEKLFF
TRBJ2-7 | . | TRBV7-2 | . | TGTGCCAGCAGCTTGGGTTGGACAGCCACCTACGAGCAGTACTTC | CASSLGWTATYEQYF
TRBJ1-4 | . | TRBV15 | . | TGTGCCACCAGGCAGGGTACTAATGAAAAACTGTTTTTT | CATRQGTNEKLFF
TRBJ1-3 | TRBD1 | TRBV6-6 | . | TGTGCCAGCAGTTACGGGGAGGACAGGGCTGGAAACACCATATATTTT | CASSYGEDRAGNTIYF
TRBJ2-2 | TRBD1 | TRBV9 | . | TGTGCCAGCAGCGTAGGAACAGGGGCCGAAGCCGGGGAGCTGTTTTTT | CASSVGTGAEAGELFF
TRBJ1-2 | . | TRBV5-1 | . | TGCGCCAGCAGATCCGCTCCTAAGGTTGCGGATGGCTACACCTTC | CASRSAPKVADGYTF
TRBJ1-2 | . | TRBV6-1 | . | TGTGCCAGCAGTTCAGGGGCTAACTATGGCTACACCTTC | CASSSGANYGYTF
TRBJ2-7 | TRBD2 | TRBV7-2 | . | TGTGCCAGCAGCCCGACTAGCGGGGGAACCTACGAGCAGTACTTC | CASSPTSGGTYEQYF
TRBJ2-7 | . | TRBV15 | . | TGTGCCACCTCGAGGGGGGGATCTTCCTACGAGCAGTACTTC | CATSRGGSSYEQYF
TRBJ1-1 | . | TRBV5-8 | once | TGTGCCAGCAGCAAGAGGGACACCGAGAACACTGAAGCTTTCTTT | CASSKRDTENTEAFF
TRBJ2-1 | TRBD2 | TRBV7-3 | . | TGTGCCAGCAGCTCGACTAGCACCCGGAATAAGCAGTTCTTC | CASSSTSTRNKQFF
TRBJ2-3 | . | TRBV11-2 | once | TGTGCCAGCAGCTTAGGGCCAGGGGGCACAGATACGCAGTATTTT | CASSLGPGGTDTQYF
TRBJ2-7 | . | TRBV5-6 | . | TGTGCCAGCAGTTCCGGAGGAATCCCCTACGAGCAGTACTTC | CASSSGGIPYEQYF
TRBJ2-3 | TRBD2 | TRBV6-5 | . | TGTGCCAGCAGTTACGGCGGGAGCTATACAGATACGCAGTATTTT | CASSYGGSYTDTQYF
TRBJ2-5 | . | TRBV7-6 | . | TGTGCCAGCAGCTTAGAGATAGGGGGCCAAGAGACCCAGTACTTC | CASSLEIGGQETQYF
TRBJ2-5 | TRBD2 | TRBV6-1 | . | TGTGCCAGCAGTGAAACTAGCGGGGGGCAAGAGACCCAGTACTTC | CASSETSGGQETQYF
TRBJ2-2 | TRBD2 | TRBV4-3 | . | TGCGCCAGCAGCCAATTTAGCGGGACCAACACCGGGGAGCTGTTTTTT | CASSQFSGTNTGELFF
TRBJ1-4 | TRBD1 | TRBV28 | . | TGTGCCAGCAGTCCCGGGACAGGGGTCGAAAAACTGTTTTTT | CASSPGTGVEKLFF
TRBJ1-2 | TRBD1 | TRBV7-9 | once | TGTGCCAGCAGCGACAGGGTTTTACGGTCCGGGGGCTACACCTTC | CASSDRVLRSGGYTF
TRBJ2-3 | TRBD2 | TRBV7-2 | . | TGTGCCAGCAGACTAGCGGGGGTACCAGATACGCAGTATTTT | CASRLAGVPDTQYF
TRBJ2-7 | TRBD1 | TRBV7-9 | . | TGTGCCAGCAGCTTAGACAGGGGGCTCTCCTACGAGCAGTACTTC | CASSLDRGLSYEQYF
TRBJ1-1 | . | TRBV9 | . | TGTGCCAGCAGCGTAGATGGGCAGGGGCGGACTGAAGCTTTCTTT | CASSVDGQGRTEAFF
TRBJ2-7 | . | TRBV19 | few | TGTGCCAGTAGTTCGCAGGTGGCCTACGAGCAGTACTTC | CASSSQVAYEQYF
TRBJ1-3 | . | TRBV7-2 | once | TGTGCCAGCAGCTTAGGCGGGGCCCTCTCTGGAAACACCATATATTTT | CASSLGGALSGNTIYF
TRBJ2-7 | . | TRBV28 | . | TGTGCCAGCAACCCATGGGGCAGCTCCTACGAGCAGTACTTC | CASNPWGSSYEQYF
TRBJ2-5 | TRBD2 | TRBV4-1 | . | TGCGCCAGCAGCCAAGGGACTAGCGAGGAGACCCAGTACTTC | CASSQGTSEETQYF
TRBJ1-2 | TRBD1 | TRBV7-9 | . | TGTGCCAGCAGCTTAGGGGGATTCGGCAGGGGGGATGGCTACACCTTC | CASSLGGFGRGDGYTF
TRBJ2-3 | TRBD2 | TRBV30 | once | TGTGCCTGGAGCACCGGCAGCGGGAGAATGGCAGATACGCAGTATTTT | CAWSTGSGRMADTQYF
TRBJ2-1 | . | TRBV27 | . | TGTGCCAGCAGTCAACGCGATGAGCAGTTCTTC | CASSQRDEQFF
TRBJ2-1 | . | TRBV4-1 | . | TGCGCCAGCAGCCGTACATACAATGAGCAGTTCTTC | CASSRTYNEQFF
TRBJ2-1 | TRBD2 | TRBV19 | . | TGTGCCAGTACCGGACTAGCGGGGGTCGACAATGAGCAGTTCTTC | CASTGLAGVDNEQFF
TRBJ2-2 | TRBD2 | TRBV5-6 | . | TGTGCCAGCAACCACCTCCTAGCGGGGGGGCCAGAGACCGGGGAGCTGTTTTTT | CASNHLLAGGPETGELFF
TRBJ2-7 | TRBD1 | TRBV5-1 | once | TGCGCCAGCAGCTTGCAGGGACAGAGCTCCTACGAGCAGTACTTC | CASSLQGQSSYEQYF
TRBJ2-3 | . | TRBV7-8 | . | TGTGCCAGCAGCATTATAACAGGCACAGATACGCAGTATTTT | CASSIITGTDTQYF
TRBJ1-2 | TRBD1 | TRBV4-1 | once | TGCGCCAGCAGCCAAGAGGGACAGGGATGGGCTTACGGCTATGGCTACACCTTC | CASSQEGQGWAYGYGYTF
TRBJ2-1 | TRBD2 | TRBV29-1 | . | TGCAGCCCTGGATTAACCTCTCCCGGGACTAGCGGGAGGGCCACCTGTTACAATGAGCAGTTCTTC | CSPGLTSPGTSGRATCYNEQFF
TRBJ2-7 | . | TRBV4-3 | . | TGCGCCAGCAGCCAAGGCACAGGACCTTACGAGCAGTACTTC | CASSQGTGPYEQYF
TRBJ1-2 | TRBD1 | TRBV5-6 | . | TGTGCCAGCAGCCTCGGGACAGGGGCGGGTGGCTACACCTTC | CASSLGTGAGGYTF
TRBJ2-6 | TRBD2 | TRBV2 | . | TGTGCCAGCAGTCCCATAGCGCGGGAGCCTTCTGGGGCCAACGTCCTGACTTTC | CASSPIAREPSGANVLTF
TRBJ2-3 | TRBD1 | TRBV6-6 | . | TGTGCCAGCGGATGGACAGGGTTGACAGATACGCAGTATTTT | CASGWTGLTDTQYF
TRBJ2-5 | . | TRBV7-2 | . | TGTGCCAGCCGTCCTTCTCGAGAAGGGGCCCAGTACTTC | CASRPSREGAQYF
TRBJ1-2 | TRBD1 | TRBV9 | . | TGTGCCAGCAGCAAATCAGGGGGGAAGGTCTATGGCTACACCTTC | CASSKSGGKVYGYTF
TRBJ2-5 | TRBD2 | TRBV9 | . | TGTGCCAGCAGCGCTAGCGGAAATAACCAAGAGACCCAGTACTTC | CASSASGNNQETQYF
TRBJ2-7 | TRBD2 | TRBV18 | . | TGTGCCAGCTCACGTAGCGGGGAAAGGAACGAGCAGTACTTC | CASSRSGERNEQYF
TRBJ2-6 | . | TRBV6-1 | . | TGTGCCAGCAGTGAAGAGAGCCTTGGGAGGTCTGGGGCCAACGTCCTGACTTTC | CASSEESLGRSGANVLTF
TRBJ2-1 | . | TRBV6-5 | . | TGTGCCAGCAGCAATAGGGGGAGCTCCTACAATGAGCAGTTCTTC | CASSNRGSSYNEQFF
TRBJ1-1 | . | TRBV7-9 | . | TGTGCCAGCAGCCCTCGAACTACAGGGCGCCCATGCGGGGCTTTCTTT | CASSPRTTGRPCGAFF
TRBJ1-2 | . | TRBV9 | . | TGTGCCAGCACCTCACTACCCTCGGGGGGCGATGGCTACACCTTC | CASTSLPSGGDGYTF
TRBJ2-7 | . | TRBV6-6 | . | TGTGCCAGCAGTGCCCTGGGGGGGCTAGCCTACGAGCAGTACTTC | CASSALGGLAYEQYF
TRBJ1-4 | . | TRBV6-5 | few | TGTGCCAGCAGTTGGGCCAGGGGTCATGAAAAACTGTTTTTT | CASSWARGHEKLFF